This T cell receptor (beta chain) was sequenced during a study of beta chain features in type 1 diabetes. Study results and caveats: Cells that show high TCR expression could be over-represented by cDNA sequencing. Insertions were fewer and deletions more numerous at VDJ junctions in type 1 diabetes patients.

This clone was seen only once. Antigen: not known. cDNA synthesis used the whole RNA isolate, giving expressed TCRB sequences. TCRdb's table, derived via immunoSEQ multiplex PCR, lists solely in-frame clones and lacks some. This table holds 200,000 to 300,000 clones, 55% to 70% found once. Trimming removed 1 base from V and 7 bases from J, with 8 bases in between. The CDR3 contains 13 residues. Looked up from germline, CDR1 is MNHNS and CDR2 is SASEGT. The sample consisted of naive CD4+ T cells from blood. This chain links TRBV6-1 with TRBJ1-5, with D maybe TRBD1 (5 bases). This TCR derives from a man aged 25 to 45 in good health. The CDR3 here is CASSEGGWQPQHF. CDR3 DNA sequence: TGTGCCAGCAGTGAAGGGGGCTGGCAGCCCCAGCATTTT.